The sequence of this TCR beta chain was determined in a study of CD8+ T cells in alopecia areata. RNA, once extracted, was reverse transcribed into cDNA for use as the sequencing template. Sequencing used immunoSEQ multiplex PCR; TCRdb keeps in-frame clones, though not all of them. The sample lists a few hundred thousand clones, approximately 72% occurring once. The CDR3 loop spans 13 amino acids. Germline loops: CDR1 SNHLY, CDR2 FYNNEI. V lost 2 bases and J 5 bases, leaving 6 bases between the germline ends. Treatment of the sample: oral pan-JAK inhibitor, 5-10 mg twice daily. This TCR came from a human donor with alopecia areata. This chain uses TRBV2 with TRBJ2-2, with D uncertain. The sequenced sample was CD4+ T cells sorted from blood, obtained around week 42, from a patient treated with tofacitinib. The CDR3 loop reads CASSEIRTGELFF. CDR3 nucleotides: TGTGCCAGCAGTGAAATTAGAACCGGGGAGCTGTTTTTT.